The 29 T cell receptor beta chains listed next were all sequenced from one sample in a study of shared clonotypes between healthy human individuals. Measured with immunoSEQ multiplex PCR; TCRdb has only the in-frame clones, and not every one. This table holds roughly 1,100,000 clones, about 75% found once. Material for sequencing was memory CD4+ T cells sorted from blood. Subset described: CD45RA-negative fraction. The receptors come from a man aged 18 to 30 in good health.

V usage is TRBV6-5 and J usage is TRBJ2-5, with D uncertain. Germline assignment: CDR1 MNHEY and CDR2 SVGAGI. The length of the CDR3 is 16 residues. V was pared by 0 bases and J by 0 bases, with 11 bases between. The CDR3 nucleotides are TGTGCCAGCAGTTACTCTGCCCAGACGTACCAAGAGACCCAGTACTTC. Translating it yields CASSYSAQTYQETQYF.

This clone was picked up one time. The chain joins TRBV18 to TRBJ1-1; the D is unclear. The length of the CDR3 is 14 residues. V lost 3 bases and J lost 0, with 8 bases in between. In germline, CDR1 is KGHSH, CDR2 LQKENI. In DNA, the CDR3 is TGTGCCAGCTCACCGAGAGAAATGAACACTGAAGCTTTCTTT. The encoded protein is CASSPREMNTEAFF. Together with reference TRBV18 and TRBJ1-1, the CDR3 gives the full variable domain: NAGVMQNPRHLVRRRGQEARLRCSPMKGHSHVYWYRQLPEEGLKFMVYLQKENIIDESGMPKERFSAEFPKEGPSILRIQQVVRGDSAAYFCASSPREMNTEAFFGQGTRLTVV.

The V and J genes are TRBV11-3 and TRBJ2-5; D is possibly TRBD2 (5 bases). The ends were cut back, 1 base at V and 5 bases at J, with 14 bases in the middle. Germline V gene data show CDR1 as SGHNT and CDR2 as YENEEA. CDR3 length: 15 residues. CDR3 nucleotide sequence: TGTGCCAGCAGCTTAGGGGCATCGGGGTCGGAGACCCAGTACTTC. Residues: CASSLGASGSETQYF.

The chain is built from TRBV5-1 and TRBJ2-3, with 10 bases matching TRBD2. Germline V gene lookup returns CDR1 SGHRS and CDR2 YFSETQ. CDR3 length: 16 amino acids. V was pared by 4 bases and J by 3 bases, with 8 bases of the junction left unmatched. The CDR3 DNA is TGCGCCAGCAGCCCATCTAGCGGGAGAATGACAGATACGCAGTATTTT. Amino acid sequence: CASSPSSGRMTDTQYF.

This clone was recorded at least ten times. Germline and junction disagree at one end, which may indicate a read error. V gene TRBV11-2 combines with J gene TRBJ2-3; D gene ambiguous. CDR1 is SGHAT and CDR2 is FQNNGV in the germline V gene. CDR3 length: 14 residues. This CDR3 is CASSLVSSKDTQYF. The DNA for the CDR3 is TGTGCCAGCAGCTTAGTTTCCAGCAAAGATACGCAGTATTTT.

As to this clone: A much bigger clone sits one base away, suggesting this may be a read error. V is TRBV6-6 and J is TRBJ2-7; 7 bases map to TRBD1. V trimming: 2 bases; J trimming: 3 bases; junction bases outside the gene matches: 1. CDR3 length equals 13 residues. Germline CDR1 is MNHNY and CDR2 is SVGAGI (reference sequence). The CDR3 region is CASSYNRGYEQYF. For the CDR3, the DNA is TGTGCCAGCAGTTACAACAGGGGCTACGAGCAGTACTTC.

V usage is TRBV27 and J usage is TRBJ2-7; maybe TRBD2 (6 bases). CDR3 length equals 15 residues. Germline-derived CDR1 and CDR2 are MNHEY and SMNVEV (reference sequence). Between the trimmed V and J ends, which lost 5 bases and 4 bases, there was a span of 18 bases. CDR3 region: CASSPGLKGGYEQYF. In DNA form, the CDR3 reads TGTGCCAGCAGTCCCGGGTTAAAGGGAGGATACGAGCAGTACTTC.

The V gene is TRBV7-9, the J gene TRBJ2-5, with TRBD2 as a possible D gene (6 bases). The CDR3 extends over 14 amino acids. With 5 bases removed from V and 5 bases from J, the gap between germline ends came to 15 bases. The germline V gene encodes CDR1 SEHNR and CDR2 FQNEAQ (reference sequence). CDR3 nucleotides: TGTGCCAGCAGCACCCCGACTAGTTCGGAGACCCAGTACTTC. Translating gives CASSTPTSSETQYF. Drawing the rest from reference TRBV7-9 and TRBJ2-5, the complete variable domain is DTGVSQNPRHKITKRGQNVTFRCDPISEHNRLYWYRQTLGQGPEFLTYFQNEAQLEKSRLLSDRFSAERPKGSFSTLEIQRTEQGDSAMYLCASSTPTSSETQYFGPGTRLLVL.

The rearrangement joins TRBV19 to TRBJ1-5; TRBD1 aligns across 8 bases. The ends lost 7 bases at V and 6 bases at J; junction bases unmatched: 17. CDR1 and CDR2 (germline): LNHDA, SQIVND (reference sequence). CDR3 size: 17 residues. CDR3 DNA: TGTGCCAGTACCATGGGAGACAGGGGTTTTTTAGGTCAGCCCCAGCATTTT. Translation: CASTMGDRGFLGQPQHF.

The V call is TRBV14, the J call TRBJ1-2; D unclear. CDR1 is SGHDN, CDR2 FVKESK, per germline. This CDR3 has 15 amino acids. V shed 0 bases and J shed 5 bases, with 13 bases lying between them. The CDR3: CASSQDPTAAYGYTF. In DNA form, the CDR3 reads TGTGCCAGCAGCCAAGATCCGACGGCTGCGTATGGCTACACCTTC.

The rearrangement uses TRBV19 and TRBJ2-7; D possibly corresponds to TRBD2 (5 bases). Per the germline V gene, CDR1 is LNHDA and CDR2 is SQIVND (reference sequence). CDR3 length: 12 residues. CDR3 residues: CARVERGYEQYF. The CDR3 DNA reads as TGTGCGAGGGTCGAGAGAGGCTACGAGCAGTACTTC. The whole variable domain, filled in from reference TRBV19 and TRBJ2-7, reads DGGITQSPKYLFRKEGQNVTLSCEQNLNHDAMYWYRQDPGQGLRLIYYSQIVNDFQKGDIAEGYSVSREKKESFPLTVTSAQKNPTAFYLCARVERGYEQYFGPGTRLTVT.

V is TRBV4-2 and J is TRBJ2-1; D uncertain. This CDR3 region has 16 residues. Trimming cost V 2 bases and J 6 bases, with 17 bases left between them. Germline loops: CDR1 LGHNA, CDR2 YNFKEQ. The CDR3, as DNA: TGTGCCAGCAGCCAATTAGACTCCTTGAGAGGCAATGAGCAGTTCTTC. Protein: CASSQLDSLRGNEQFF.

The chain links TRBV10-1 to TRBJ1-1; TRBD1 aligns across 8 bases. The CDR3 is 17 residues long. V was pared by 2 bases and J by 1 base, with 9 bases of the junction left unmatched. The germline V gene has CDR1 WNHNN and CDR2 SYGVQD (reference sequence). Here the CDR3 DNA reads TGCGCCAGCAGTGAGCGGACAGGGATGGCATCGAACACTGAAGCTTTCTTT. This gives the protein CASSERTGMASNTEAFF.

The chain joins TRBV2 to TRBJ2-1; 7 positions match TRBD1. The CDR3 covers 14 residues. The V gene's germline CDR1 is SNHLY and CDR2 FYNNEI. Unmatched junction bases numbered 9, after V lost 6 bases and J lost 7 bases. CDR3 nucleotides: TGTGCCAGCAGGCGCGAACAGGGGAAGAATGAGCAGTTCTTC. This encodes CASRREQGKNEQFF.

Points on this clone: Other DNA sequences in the sample encode the same CDR3. V and J are TRBV6-1 and TRBJ1-5; the match to TRBD1 covers 8 bases. CDR3 size: 15 residues. V was pared by 1 base and J by 6 bases, with 5 bases of the junction left unmatched. Germline loops: CDR1 MNHNS, CDR2 SASEGT. The CDR3 region is CASSEGQGAGQPQHF. In nucleotides, the CDR3 is TGTGCCAGCAGTGAAGGCCAGGGGGCGGGTCAGCCCCAGCATTTT.

In its sample, this clone was seen a few times. The gene calls are TRBV30 and TRBJ1-6, with 7 bases lining up with TRBD1. The CDR3 length is 12 residues. CDR1 and CDR2 from the germline V gene are GTSNPN and SVGIG (reference sequence). After removal of 7 bases from V and 7 bases from J, the junction contained 4 bases not matched to a gene. The CDR3 nucleotides are TGTGCCTCCTGGGACAGCAATTCACCCCTCCACTTT. Protein product: CASWDSNSPLHF. Full variable domain (remainder filled in from reference TRBV30 and TRBJ1-6): SQTIHQWPATLVQPVGSPLSLECTVEGTSNPNLYWYRQAAGRGLQLLFYSVGIGQISSEVPQNLSASRPQDRQFILSSKKLLLSDSGFYLCASWDSNSPLHFGNGTRLTVT.

The chain combines TRBV2 with TRBJ2-6; D gene uncertain. The CDR3 is 14 amino acids. Trimming pared 5 bases from V and 1 base from J, leaving 6 bases between. CDR1 is SNHLY and CDR2 is FYNNEI in the germline V gene. In DNA form, the CDR3 reads TGTGCCAGCAGTTTTTCTTCTGGGGCCAACGTCCTGACTTTC. Translated, it gives CASSFSSGANVLTF. The full variable domain, rest sourced from reference TRBV2 and TRBJ2-6, is EPEVTQTPSHQVTQMGQEVILRCVPISNHLYFYWYRQILGQKVEFLVSFYNNEISEKSEIFDDQFSVERPDGSNFTLKIRSTKLEDSAMYFCASSFSSGANVLTFGAGSRLTVL.

The genes are TRBV6-5 and TRBJ2-7; TRBD1 agrees at 8 bases. Germline V gene data show CDR1 as MNHEY and CDR2 as SVGAGI. The CDR3 sequence is 14 residues long. The ends lost 2 bases at V and 7 bases at J; junction bases unmatched: 7. CDR3 amino acids: CASSYAGQAREQYF. The DNA for the CDR3 is TGTGCCAGCAGTTACGCGGGACAGGCGAGGGAGCAGTACTTC.

The J gene is TRBJ2-5, the V gene TRBV4-2, with 8 bases fitting TRBD2. CDR1 is LGHNA, CDR2 YNFKEQ, per germline. The CDR3 has 14 amino acids. V was clipped by 2 bases and J by 3 bases; unmatched bases: 2. CDR3 sequence: CASSQYGGEETQYF. The CDR3 DNA reads TGTGCCAGCAGCCAATACGGGGGGGAAGAGACCCAGTACTTC.

Concerning this clone itself: It differs at one base from a far larger clone, so likely a read error. This chain joins TRBV30 and TRBJ2-3, with 7 bases that match TRBD2. The length of the CDR3 is 16 residues. Germline V CDR1 and CDR2: GTSNPN, SVGIG (reference sequence). Losses at the gene ends were 3 bases for V and 7 bases for J; bases not matched to a gene: 16. Here the CDR3 reads CAWSALRGFGGNTQYF. The CDR3 DNA follows: TGTGCCTGGAGCGCCCTGCGGGGGTTCGGAGGAAATACGCAGTATTTT.

The chain links TRBV5-1 to TRBJ2-2; D remains unclear. V was pared by 0 bases and J by 7 bases, with 4 bases between. This CDR3 comprises 12 residues. Germline V CDR1 and CDR2: SGHRS, YFSETQ. The CDR3 nucleotides are TGCGCCAGCAGCTTGGATATCGGGGAGCTGTTTTTT. It encodes CASSLDIGELFF.

V gene TRBV6-4 combines with J gene TRBJ1-2; D is perhaps TRBD1 (5 bases). CDR1 is MRHNA and CDR2 is SNTAGT in the germline V gene. The V end lost 4 bases, the J end lost 0 bases, and 9 bases lay between the germline ends. The CDR3 sequence is 14 residues long. CDR3 nucleotides: TGTGCCAGCAGTGCAGGGCGACCTAACTATGGCTACACCTTC. Translated, it gives CASSAGRPNYGYTF.

Written as DNA, the CDR3 is TGTGCCAGTAGTCGAGAAATCTATGGCTACACCTTC. As protein: CASSREIYGYTF. V is TRBV19 and J is TRBJ1-2, with D uncertain. The V end lost 5 bases, the J end lost 4 bases, and 8 bases lay between the germline ends. Per germline, CDR1 LNHDA and CDR2 SQIVND (reference sequence). The CDR3 is 12 residues long.

For this clone: At the DNA level, this CDR3 is encoded by other sequences in the same sample as well. The chain employs TRBV30 and TRBJ1-3, with D unresolved. Deletions cut 0 bases from V and 0 bases from J, with 3 bases between. The germline V gene has CDR1 GTSNPN and CDR2 SVGIG (reference sequence). This CDR3 comprises 13 residues. The CDR3 nucleotides read TGTGCCTGGAGTGTCAACTCTGGAAACACCATATATTTT. Protein sequence: CAWSVNSGNTIYF.

The CDR3 DNA is TGTGCCAGCAGTTCCCCGCGGGCGCCGGGACAGGGGGTAGCTTATGGGGCCAACGTCCTGACTTTC. This codes for CASSSPRAPGQGVAYGANVLTF. The chain uses TRBV28 and TRBJ2-6; TRBD1 matches at 11 bases. Per germline, CDR1 MDHEN and CDR2 SYDVKM. This CDR3 is 22 amino acids long. V dropped 4 bases and J dropped 3; count of bases not matched to a gene: 20.

With regard to this clone: A junction end diverges from the germline sequence, so it may reflect a read error. The CDR3 sequence is CASIRRRRDRGF. DNA for the CDR3: TGTGCCAGCATTCGCCGTAGACGGGACAGGGGTTTT. The rearrangement joins TRBV2 to TRBJ2-3; TRBD1 aligns across 10 bases. The CDR3 length is 12 residues. Looked up from germline, CDR1 is SNHLY and CDR2 is FYNNEI.

This clone was recorded only once. This chain uses TRBV7-2 with TRBJ2-5, with 11 nucleotides matching TRBD2. Germline CDR1 is SGHTA and CDR2 is FQGNSA. The length of the CDR3 is 15 residues. The V segment lost 1 base and the J segment 5 bases; nucleotides outside the gene matches: 3. The CDR3 loop is CASSLVAGGMETQYF. In DNA, the CDR3 is TGTGCCAGCAGCTTAGTAGCGGGGGGGATGGAGACCCAGTACTTC.

This clone was seen a few times. The V and J genes are TRBV5-8 and TRBJ1-1; TRBD1 matches at 8 bases. Trimming cost V 5 bases and J 10 bases; bases outside gene matches: 4. The germline gives CDR1 SGHTS, CDR2 YDEGEE. This CDR3 spans 11 amino acids. The CDR3 bases are TGTGCCAGCAGATTTGACAGGGGAGCTTTCTTT. It translates to CASRFDRGAFF.

The chain couples TRBV23-1 to TRBJ2-7; D is unclear. TRBV23-1 is known as an ORF, though its function is uncertain. Trimming removed 5 bases at V and 1 base at J, with 18 bases between. The CDR3 consists of 16 residues. The DNA of the CDR3 is TGCGCCAGCAGTGGCTCTTTTTGGTGCGCATCCTACGAGCAGTACTTC. Amino acid sequence: CASSGSFWCASYEQYF.